Following are 10 T cell receptor beta chains from one sample sequenced in a study of blood T cell repertoires in COVID-19. Profiling relied on immunoSEQ multiplex PCR, and the TCRdb table lists in-frame clones only, not all of them. The sample carries about 150,000 clones, about 80% recorded once. Material for sequencing was peripheral blood. The source of these receptors is a woman aged 55-75 years with acute or convalescent COVID-19.

The chain is built from TRBV19 and TRBJ1-2; D might be TRBD1 (6 bases). The CDR3 extends over 16 amino acids. Trimming took off 2 bases at V and 6 bases at J, with 19 bases between the two ends. Germline CDR1 LNHDA, CDR2 SQIVND (reference sequence). CDR3 sequence (DNA): TGTGCCAGTAGTATAACAGGGAGGGGAATTGACGATGGCTACACCTTC. Its translation: CASSITGRGIDDGYTF.

This chain links TRBV3-1 (or the pseudogene TRBV3-2) with TRBJ2-1; D uncertain. The CDR3 sequence is 14 residues long. Germline V lookup: CDR1 LGHDT, CDR2 YNNKEL (reference sequence). V was cut by 1 base and J by 0 bases, with 4 bases left in between. Written as DNA, the CDR3 is TGTGCCAGCAGCCAAGTCAGCTCCTACAATGAGCAGTTCTTC. Translated, it gives CASSQVSSYNEQFF.

CDR3 coding DNA: TGTGCCAGCAGCCCTGGTGGGGCCTCCTACAATGAGCAGTTCTTC. This sequence encodes CASSPGGASYNEQFF. This chain links TRBV11-2 with TRBJ2-1, with D maybe TRBD1 (5 bases). The CDR3 extends over 15 amino acids. The V and J ends lost 5 bases and 0 bases respectively, with 11 bases between them. The germline gives CDR1 SGHAT, CDR2 FQNNGV. The full variable domain, rest sourced from reference TRBV11-2 and TRBJ2-1, is EAGVAQSPRYKIIEKRQSVAFWCNPISGHATLYWYQQILGQGPKLLIQFQNNGVVDDSQLPKDRFSAERLKGVDSTLKIQPAKLEDSAVYLCASSPGGASYNEQFFGPGTRLTVL.

The rearrangement uses TRBV7-2 and TRBJ2-1, with D perhaps TRBD1 (5 bases). From germline, CDR1 is SGHTA and CDR2 FQGNSA. The CDR3 consists of 13 residues. Trimming removed 5 bases from V and 8 bases from J, with 13 bases in between. The CDR3 DNA follows: TGTGCCAGCAGCCCCGGGCAGGGCTATGAGCAGTTCTTC. Translation: CASSPGQGYEQFF.

The chain links TRBV5-1 to TRBJ1-1; 10 nucleotides align to TRBD1. Germline lookup yields CDR1 SGHRS and CDR2 YFSETQ. The CDR3 is 15 residues long. With V trimmed by 2 bases and J by 3 bases, 4 bases remained unmatched. The CDR3 reads CASSFTGTGDTEAFF. The DNA for the CDR3 is TGCGCCAGCAGCTTTACCGGGACAGGGGACACTGAAGCTTTCTTT. The variable domain in full, completed from reference TRBV5-1 and TRBJ1-1, reads KAGVTQTPRYLIKTRGQQVTLSCSPISGHRSVSWYQQTPGQGLQFLFEYFSETQRNKGNFPGRFSGRQFSNSRSEMNVSTLELGDSALYLCASSFTGTGDTEAFFGQGTRLTVV.

The V gene is TRBV18, the J gene TRBJ1-2; possible D gene TRBD1, 6 bases. Trimming shortened V by 6 bases and J by 4 bases, and 18 bases separated the two germline ends. The length of the CDR3 is 15 residues. Germline values: CDR1 KGHSH, CDR2 LQKENI. The CDR3 DNA reads TGTGCCAGCTCGCCGACAGGAAATGGGGCCTATGGCTACACCTTC. It codes for CASSPTGNGAYGYTF.

This chain connects TRBV9 to TRBJ1-1, with D possibly TRBD1 on 5 matching bases. The V and J ends lost 0 bases and 9 bases respectively, with 15 bases between them. Germline V gene lookup returns CDR1 SGDLS and CDR2 YYNGEE. This CDR3 is built from 14 residues. The CDR3 nucleotides are TGTGCCAGCAGCGTAGTAGAGGGGAGGACTAAAGCTTTCTTT. This translates into CASSVVEGRTKAFF.

The V gene is TRBV5-1, the J gene TRBJ2-5; the match to TRBD1 covers 9 bases. Looked up from germline, CDR1 is SGHRS and CDR2 is YFSETQ. The CDR3 is 14 residues long. V trimming: 4 bases; J trimming: 4 bases; junction bases outside the gene matches: 5. CDR3 residues: CASSQGQGLETQYF. CDR3 nucleotides: TGCGCCAGCAGCCAGGGACAGGGTTTAGAGACCCAGTACTTC.

The chain joins TRBV5-5 to TRBJ2-7; D unresolved. The length of the CDR3 is 14 residues. The V and J ends lost 3 bases and 0 bases respectively, with 10 bases between them. The germline gives CDR1 SGHKS, CDR2 YYEKEE (reference sequence). In DNA, the CDR3 is TGTGCCAGCAGCTGGGCCGGAAGCTCCTACGAGCAGTACTTC. It specifies CASSWAGSSYEQYF.

J is TRBJ2-2 and V is TRBV3-1 (or the pseudogene TRBV3-2); 8 bases align to TRBD2. The V segment lost 1 base and the J segment 2 bases; nucleotides outside the gene matches: 9. This CDR3 contains 18 residues. In germline, CDR1 is LGHDT, CDR2 YNNKEL (reference sequence). CDR3 amino acids: CASSQAGRGAFNTGELFF. DNA of the CDR3: TGTGCCAGCAGCCAAGCGGGGCGGGGGGCCTTTAACACCGGGGAGCTGTTTTTT.